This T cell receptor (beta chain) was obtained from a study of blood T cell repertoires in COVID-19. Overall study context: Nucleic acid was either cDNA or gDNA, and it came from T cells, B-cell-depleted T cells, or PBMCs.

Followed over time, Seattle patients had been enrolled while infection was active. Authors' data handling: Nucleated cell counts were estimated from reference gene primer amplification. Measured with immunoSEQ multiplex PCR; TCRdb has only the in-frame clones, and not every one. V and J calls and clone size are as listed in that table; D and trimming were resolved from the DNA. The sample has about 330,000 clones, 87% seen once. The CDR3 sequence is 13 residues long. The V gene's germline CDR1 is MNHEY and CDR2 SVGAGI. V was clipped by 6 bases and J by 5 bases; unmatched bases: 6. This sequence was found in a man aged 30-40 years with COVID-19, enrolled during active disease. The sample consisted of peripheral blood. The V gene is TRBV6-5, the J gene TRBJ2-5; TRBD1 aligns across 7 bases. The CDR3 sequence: CASSHRGWETQYF. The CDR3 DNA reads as TGTGCCAGCAGCCACAGGGGTTGGGAGACCCAGTACTTC.